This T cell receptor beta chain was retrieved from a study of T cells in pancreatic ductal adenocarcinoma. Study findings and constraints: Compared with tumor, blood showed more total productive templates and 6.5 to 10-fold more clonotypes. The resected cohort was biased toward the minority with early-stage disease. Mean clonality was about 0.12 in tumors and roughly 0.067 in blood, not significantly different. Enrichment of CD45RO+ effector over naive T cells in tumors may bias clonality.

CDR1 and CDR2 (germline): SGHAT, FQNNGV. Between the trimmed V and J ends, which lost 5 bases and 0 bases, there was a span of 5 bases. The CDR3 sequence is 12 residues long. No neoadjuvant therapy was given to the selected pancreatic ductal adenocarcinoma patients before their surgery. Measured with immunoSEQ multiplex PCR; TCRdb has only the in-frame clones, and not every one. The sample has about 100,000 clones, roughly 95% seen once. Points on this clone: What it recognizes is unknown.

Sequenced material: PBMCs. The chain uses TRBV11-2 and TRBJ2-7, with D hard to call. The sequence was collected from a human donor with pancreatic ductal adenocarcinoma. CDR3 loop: CASSPSSYEQYF. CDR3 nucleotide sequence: TGTGCCAGCAGCCCCAGCTCCTACGAGCAGTACTTC.